This entry is about one T cell receptor delta chain. Its antigen is currently unknown. These data belong to a study of Vδ1+ human thymocytes. The CDR3 sequence is 19 residues long. Per germline, CDR1 TSWWSYY and CDR2 QGS. The V and J ends lost 3 bases and 0 bases, in that order; junction bases with no gene match: 10. Study-level findings and limits: Thymic TRG and TRD repertoires appeared highly polyclonal.

The template was reverse-transcribed extracted RNA. Pooled V-gene forward primers with one constant-region reverse primer generated the CDR3 amplicons by multiplex PCR. TCRdb re-called the multiplex PCR reads through CATT. This sample has around 20,000 delta-chain clones, with around 7.9% found just once. This chain joins TRDV1 and TRDJ1; 13 nucleotides line up with TRDD3. The sequence was obtained from a child younger than two who had congenital heart surgery. The specimen sequenced was Vdelta1+ gamma-delta thymocytes from the thymus. Subset described: FACS-sorted CD3+ TCRalphabeta- TCRVdelta1+ TCRVdelta2- thymocytes. The CDR3 DNA sequence: TGTGCTCTTGGGGATTATACTGGGGGATACGCTCAGTACACCGATAAACTCATCTTT. Its translation is CALGDYTGGYAQYTDKLIF.